This T cell receptor (beta chain) was sequenced for a study of response to subunit inactivated influenza vaccine. General study points: Authors proposed each seasonal influenza vaccination draws in few new T cells.

Germline V gene lookup returns CDR1 MGHDK and CDR2 SYGVNS. The CDR3 has 16 amino acids. V lost 1 base, J lost 7 bases, and 6 bases stayed unmatched. As regards this clonotype: Its target is not known.

TCRdb redid the calling of the RT-PCR reads with MiXCR, one entry per CDR3 protein. The sample shows 560,000 or so distinct CDR3 sequences, 6% to 9% of them seen only once. The rearrangement joins TRBV25-1 to TRBJ1-4, with 10 bases matching TRBD1. The material was PBMCs from blood, obtained around 25 months after vaccination. The sequence was obtained from a man between 50 and 69 years old who received an inactivated influenza vaccine. CDR3 in DNA: TGTGCCAGCAGTGAATTGGGGACAGGGGAGGGTGAAAAACTGTTTTTT. Protein: CASSELGTGEGEKLFF.